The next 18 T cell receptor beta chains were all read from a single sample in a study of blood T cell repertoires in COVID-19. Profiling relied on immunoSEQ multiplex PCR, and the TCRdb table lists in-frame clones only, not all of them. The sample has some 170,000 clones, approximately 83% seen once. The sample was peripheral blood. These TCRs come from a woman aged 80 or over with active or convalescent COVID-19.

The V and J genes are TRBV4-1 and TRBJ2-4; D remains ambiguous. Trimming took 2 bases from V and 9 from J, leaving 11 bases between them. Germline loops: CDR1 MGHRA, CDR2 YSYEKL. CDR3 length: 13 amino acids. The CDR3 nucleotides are TGCGCCAGCAGCCAACTTGACATTAGCATTCAGTACTTC. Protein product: CASSQLDISIQYF.

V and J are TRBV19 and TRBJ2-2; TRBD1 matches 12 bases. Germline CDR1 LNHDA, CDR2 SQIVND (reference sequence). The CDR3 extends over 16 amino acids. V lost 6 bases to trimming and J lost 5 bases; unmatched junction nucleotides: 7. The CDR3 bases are TGTGCCAGTAGGGATGGGACAGGGGGCTTAACCGGGGAGCTGTTTTTT. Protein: CASRDGTGGLTGELFF.

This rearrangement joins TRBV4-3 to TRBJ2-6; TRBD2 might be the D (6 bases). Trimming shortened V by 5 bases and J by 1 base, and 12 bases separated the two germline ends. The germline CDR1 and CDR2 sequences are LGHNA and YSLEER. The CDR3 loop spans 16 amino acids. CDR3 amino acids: CASSSLGGSGANVLTF. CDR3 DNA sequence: TGCGCCAGCAGCTCCCTGGGGGGTTCTGGGGCCAACGTCCTGACTTTC.

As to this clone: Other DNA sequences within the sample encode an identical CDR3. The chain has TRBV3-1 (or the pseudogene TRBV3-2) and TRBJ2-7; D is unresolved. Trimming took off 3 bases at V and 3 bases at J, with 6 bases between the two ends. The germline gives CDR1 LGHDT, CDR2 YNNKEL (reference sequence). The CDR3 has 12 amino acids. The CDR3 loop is CASSQADYEQYF. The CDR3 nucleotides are TGTGCCAGCAGCCAGGCAGACTACGAGCAGTACTTC.

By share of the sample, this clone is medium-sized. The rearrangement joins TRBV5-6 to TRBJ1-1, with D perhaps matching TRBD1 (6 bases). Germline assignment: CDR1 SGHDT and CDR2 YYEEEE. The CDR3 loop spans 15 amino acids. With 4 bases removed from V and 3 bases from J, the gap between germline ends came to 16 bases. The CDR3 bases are TGTGCCAGCAGCCCCGGCCCAGGGGATGACACTGAAGCTTTCTTT. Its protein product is CASSPGPGDDTEAFF.

The CDR3 protein is CASSATGGGYTF. CDR3 in DNA: TGTGCCAGCAGTGCCACAGGGGGAGGCTACACCTTC. The rearrangement links TRBV25-1 to TRBJ1-2; 8 nucleotides match TRBD1. Germline-derived CDR1 and CDR2 are MGHDK and SYGVNS. V was pared by 4 bases and J by 8 bases, with 3 bases of the junction left unmatched. This CDR3 has 12 amino acids.

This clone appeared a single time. The CDR3 DNA is TGTGCCAGCAGTTTTAAGAAAGTTTTGGGACAGAAGAACACTGAAGCTTTCTTT. This gives the protein CASSFKKVLGQKNTEAFF. The V call is TRBV27, the J call TRBJ1-1; TRBD1 agrees at 7 bases. CDR1 is MNHEY, CDR2 SMNVEV, per germline (reference sequence). Trimming removed 3 bases from V and 1 base from J; junction bases left unmatched: 14. The CDR3 is 18 amino acids.

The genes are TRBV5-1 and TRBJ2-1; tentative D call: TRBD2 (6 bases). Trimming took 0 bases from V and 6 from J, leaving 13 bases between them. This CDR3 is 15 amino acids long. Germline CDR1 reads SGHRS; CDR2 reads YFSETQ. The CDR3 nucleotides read TGCGCCAGCAGCTTGGGTGGGGGAGGTGGCAATGAGCAGTTCTTC. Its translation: CASSLGGGGGNEQFF.

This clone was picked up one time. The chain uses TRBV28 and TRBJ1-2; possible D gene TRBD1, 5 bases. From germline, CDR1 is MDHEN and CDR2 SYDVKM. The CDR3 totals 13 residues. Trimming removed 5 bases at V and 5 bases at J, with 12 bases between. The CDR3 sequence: CASSNQGNYGYTF. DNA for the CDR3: TGTGCCAGCAGTAATCAGGGAAATTATGGCTACACCTTC.

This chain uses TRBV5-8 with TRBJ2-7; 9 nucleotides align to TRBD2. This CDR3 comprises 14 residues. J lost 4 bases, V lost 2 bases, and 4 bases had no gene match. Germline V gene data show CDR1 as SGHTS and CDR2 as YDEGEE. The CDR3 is CASSLAGGTYEQYF. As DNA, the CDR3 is TGTGCCAGCAGCTTAGCGGGGGGAACGTACGAGCAGTACTTC.

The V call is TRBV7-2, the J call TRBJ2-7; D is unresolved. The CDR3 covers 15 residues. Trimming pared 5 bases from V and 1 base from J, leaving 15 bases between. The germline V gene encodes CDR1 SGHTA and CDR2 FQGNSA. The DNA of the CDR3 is TGTGCCAGCAGCACCCCCGGGTTTTATTCCTACGAGCAGTACTTC. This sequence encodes CASSTPGFYSYEQYF.

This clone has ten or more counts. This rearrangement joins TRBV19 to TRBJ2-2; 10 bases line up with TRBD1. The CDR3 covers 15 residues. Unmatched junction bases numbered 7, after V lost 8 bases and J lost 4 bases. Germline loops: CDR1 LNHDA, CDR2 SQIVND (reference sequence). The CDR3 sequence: CASRQGALLTGELFF. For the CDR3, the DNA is TGTGCCAGTCGACAGGGGGCCCTGCTCACCGGGGAGCTGTTTTTT.

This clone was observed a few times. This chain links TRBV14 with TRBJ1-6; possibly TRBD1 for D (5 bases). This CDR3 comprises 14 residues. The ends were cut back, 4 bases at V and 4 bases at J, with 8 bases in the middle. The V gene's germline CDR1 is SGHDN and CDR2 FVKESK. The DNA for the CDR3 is TGTGCCAGCAGCCGGGACTCTTATAATTCACCCCTCCACTTT. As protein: CASSRDSYNSPLHF.

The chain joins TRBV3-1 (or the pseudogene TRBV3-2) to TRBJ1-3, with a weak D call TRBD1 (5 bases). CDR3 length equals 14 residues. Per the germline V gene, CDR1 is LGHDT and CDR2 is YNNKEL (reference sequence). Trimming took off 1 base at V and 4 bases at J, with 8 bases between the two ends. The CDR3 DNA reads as TGTGCCAGCAGCCAAGGACGACAGGGAAACACCATATATTTT. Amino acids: CASSQGRQGNTIYF.

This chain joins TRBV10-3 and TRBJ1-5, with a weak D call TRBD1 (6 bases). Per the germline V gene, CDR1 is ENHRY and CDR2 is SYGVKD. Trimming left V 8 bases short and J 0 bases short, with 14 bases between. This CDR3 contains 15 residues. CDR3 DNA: TGTGCCATCGGGGCGGGGGGCGATAGCAATCAGCCCCAGCATTTT. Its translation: CAIGAGGDSNQPQHF.

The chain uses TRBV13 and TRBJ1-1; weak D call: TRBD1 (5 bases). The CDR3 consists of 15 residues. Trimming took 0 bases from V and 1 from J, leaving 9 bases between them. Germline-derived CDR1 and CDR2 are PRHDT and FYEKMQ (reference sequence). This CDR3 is CASSLGPGGNTEAFF. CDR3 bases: TGTGCCAGCAGCTTAGGCCCCGGGGGGAACACTGAAGCTTTCTTT. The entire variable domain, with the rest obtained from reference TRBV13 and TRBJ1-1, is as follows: AAGVIQSPRHLIKEKRETATLKCYPIPRHDTVYWYQQGPGQDPQFLISFYEKMQSDKGSIPDRFSAQQFSDYHSELNMSSLELGDSALYFCASSLGPGGNTEAFFGQGTRLTVV.

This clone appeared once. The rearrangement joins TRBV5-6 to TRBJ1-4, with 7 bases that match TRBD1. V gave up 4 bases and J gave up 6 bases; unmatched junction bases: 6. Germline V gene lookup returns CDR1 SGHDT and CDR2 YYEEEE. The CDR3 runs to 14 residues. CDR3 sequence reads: CASSQTQGDEKLFF. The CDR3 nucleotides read TGTGCCAGCAGCCAGACCCAGGGGGATGAAAAACTGTTTTTT.

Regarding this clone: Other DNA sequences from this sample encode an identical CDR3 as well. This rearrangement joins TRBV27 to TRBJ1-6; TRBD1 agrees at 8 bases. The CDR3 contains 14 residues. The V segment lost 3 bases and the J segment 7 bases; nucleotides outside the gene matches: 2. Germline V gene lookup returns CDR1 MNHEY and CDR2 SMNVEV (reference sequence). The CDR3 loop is CASSLRTGNSPLHF. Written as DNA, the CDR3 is TGTGCCAGCAGTTTGAGGACAGGGAATTCACCCCTCCACTTT.